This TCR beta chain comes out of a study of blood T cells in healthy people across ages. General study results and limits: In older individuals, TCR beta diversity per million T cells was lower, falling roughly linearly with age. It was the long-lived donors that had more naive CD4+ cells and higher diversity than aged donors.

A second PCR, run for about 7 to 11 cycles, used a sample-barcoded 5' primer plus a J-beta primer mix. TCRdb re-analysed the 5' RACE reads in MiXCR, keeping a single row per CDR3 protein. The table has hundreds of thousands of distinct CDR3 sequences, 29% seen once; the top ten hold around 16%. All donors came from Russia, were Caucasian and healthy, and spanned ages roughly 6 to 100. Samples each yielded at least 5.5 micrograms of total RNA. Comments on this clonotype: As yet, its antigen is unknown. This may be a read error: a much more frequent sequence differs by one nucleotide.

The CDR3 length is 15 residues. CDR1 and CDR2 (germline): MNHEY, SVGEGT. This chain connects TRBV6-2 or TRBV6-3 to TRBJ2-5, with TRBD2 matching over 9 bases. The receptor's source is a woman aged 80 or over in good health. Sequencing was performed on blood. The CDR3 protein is CASSKLAGDQETQCF. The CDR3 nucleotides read TGTGCCAGCAGTAAGTTAGCGGGGGATCAAGAGACCCAGTGCTTC.